One and the same sample provided the 19 T cell receptor beta chains below, sequenced in a study of CD4+ T cells in melanoma. Method: immunoSEQ multiplex PCR; TCRdb's copy keeps in-frame clones and lacks some. In the table there are some 47,000 clones, 75% to 90% of which are singletons. Material for sequencing was peripheral blood. These receptors came from a human donor with melanoma.

The chain uses TRBV9 and TRBJ1-1; no firm D call. The CDR3 extends over 13 amino acids. From germline, CDR1 is SGDLS and CDR2 YYNGEE. Trimming cost V 2 bases and J 0 bases, with 5 bases left between them. Here the CDR3 DNA reads TGTGCCAGCAGCGTTCTTATGAACACTGAAGCTTTCTTT. It is translated as CASSVLMNTEAFF.

The V and J genes are TRBV4-3 and TRBJ2-7; D is uncertain. V was pared by 0 bases and J by 2 bases, with 14 bases between. The germline V gene encodes CDR1 LGHNA and CDR2 YSLEER. The CDR3 has 16 residues. CDR3 DNA: TGCGCCAGCAGCCAAGATGGGCAGGACCTTACCTACGAGCAGTACTTC. Encoded protein: CASSQDGQDLTYEQYF.

The chain recombines TRBV6-5 with TRBJ1-1; D gene uncertain. This CDR3 is built from 14 residues. Germline assignment: CDR1 MNHEY and CDR2 SVGAGI. V was pared by 1 base and J by 1 base, with 7 bases between. For the CDR3, the DNA is TGTGCCAGCAGTTACTACAGAACGAACACTGAAGCTTTCTTT. Amino acids: CASSYYRTNTEAFF.

The V call is TRBV7-6, the J call TRBJ2-7; weak D call: TRBD2 (5 bases). The ends were cut back, 4 bases at V and 3 bases at J, with 13 bases in the middle. This CDR3 comprises 14 residues. Germline CDR1 reads SGHVS; CDR2 reads FNYEAQ. In nucleotides, the CDR3 is TGTGCCAGCAGCTCCCGGGGTTACGGCTACGAGCAGTACTTC. Residues: CASSSRGYGYEQYF.

This chain links TRBV18 with TRBJ2-1; tentative D call: TRBD2 (6 bases). From germline, CDR1 is KGHSH and CDR2 LQKENI. The CDR3 extends over 15 amino acids. Trimming removed 0 bases from V and 4 bases from J, with 10 bases in between. The DNA of the CDR3 is TGTGCCAGCTCACCACCCGCGGGGCGATACAATGAGCAGTTCTTC. Its translation is CASSPPAGRYNEQFF.

The rearrangement joins TRBV4-3 to TRBJ2-7, with D possibly TRBD1 on 5 matching bases. The germline V gene encodes CDR1 LGHNA and CDR2 YSLEER. V lost 1 base and J 4 bases, leaving 17 bases between the germline ends. The CDR3 sequence is 16 residues long. For the CDR3, the DNA is TGCGCCAGCAGCCAAGGGAGTGTACAGGTTCTATACGAGCAGTACTTC. Translating gives CASSQGSVQVLYEQYF.

The chain combines TRBV14 with TRBJ1-1, with D hard to call. Trimming removed 0 bases from V and 4 bases from J, with 12 bases in between. The CDR3 is made up of 15 amino acids. Germline lookup yields CDR1 SGHDN and CDR2 FVKESK. CDR3 DNA sequence: TGTGCCAGCAGCCAAGAGGGTCCGGACCGCACTGAAGCTTTCTTT. Amino acid sequence: CASSQEGPDRTEAFF.

The chain is built from TRBV7-3 and TRBJ2-7; either TRBD1 or TRBD2 may fit D (5 bases each). Trimming took 5 bases from V and 2 from J, leaving 16 bases between them. The CDR3 consists of 15 residues. The germline V gene has CDR1 SGHTA and CDR2 FQGTGA. CDR3 sequence: CASSLSGPLTYEQYF. As DNA, the CDR3 is TGTGCCAGCAGCCTATCGGGACCCCTAACCTACGAGCAGTACTTC.

This clone came up once. This rearrangement joins TRBV10-2 to TRBJ1-2, with no clear D. The CDR3 length is 11 residues. Per the germline V gene, CDR1 is WSHSY and CDR2 is SAAADI. V lost 6 bases and J lost 5, with 7 bases in between. The DNA for the CDR3 is TGCGCCAGCAGCACAGAGTATGGCTACACCTTC. The encoded protein is CASSTEYGYTF.

The chain has TRBV30 and TRBJ1-2, with a weak D call TRBD1 (5 bases). Trimming took off 4 bases at V and 0 bases at J, with 21 bases between the two ends. In germline, CDR1 is GTSNPN, CDR2 SVGIG (reference sequence). The CDR3 loop spans 17 amino acids. DNA of the CDR3: TGTGCCTGGAACCCCTCCCCACCCGACAGAACTAACTATGGCTACACCTTC. It translates to CAWNPSPPDRTNYGYTF.

This clone was found once. The V gene is TRBV27, the J gene TRBJ2-3, with D possibly being TRBD1 (5 bases). The CDR3 contains 12 residues. V was shortened by 5 bases and J by 5 bases, with 8 bases between the two germline ends. From germline, CDR1 is MNHEY and CDR2 SMNVEV (reference sequence). CDR3 region: CASSVGRDTQYF. The CDR3, as DNA: TGTGCCAGCAGTGTGGGGCGAGATACGCAGTATTTT.

The chain recombines TRBV13 with TRBJ2-2; D is undetermined. The CDR3 consists of 14 residues. Germline V CDR1 and CDR2: PRHDT, FYEKMQ (reference sequence). The V end lost 5 bases, the J end lost 1 base, and 8 bases lay between the germline ends. The CDR3 nucleotides read TGTGCCAGCAGCATCCAGAGGAACACCGGGGAGCTGTTTTTT. It codes for CASSIQRNTGELFF.

The chain employs TRBV6-6 and TRBJ1-1, with D possibly being TRBD1 (5 bases). The CDR3 consists of 14 residues. Looked up from germline, CDR1 is MNHNY and CDR2 is SVGAGI (reference sequence). Trimming took off 6 bases at V and 4 bases at J, with 15 bases between the two ends. The CDR3 sequence is CASRPPGWSTEAFF. CDR3 nucleotides: TGTGCCAGCAGGCCGCCAGGGTGGAGCACTGAAGCTTTCTTT.

This sequence joins TRBV2 and TRBJ1-2, with D maybe TRBD1 (5 bases). The ends were cut back, 10 bases at V and 4 bases at J, with 16 bases in the middle. Germline values: CDR1 SNHLY, CDR2 FYNNEI. This CDR3 is 13 amino acids long. The CDR3 is CATSYEGSYGYTF. In nucleotides, the CDR3 is TGTGCCACCTCCTACGAGGGGAGCTATGGCTACACCTTC.

The V and J genes are TRBV4-3 and TRBJ1-2; D not certain. The germline V gene has CDR1 LGHNA and CDR2 YSLEER. The V end was cut by 0 bases, the J end by 8 bases, with 10 bases between. This CDR3 has 13 residues. CDR3 protein: CASSQDHIGGYTF. Written as DNA, the CDR3 is TGCGCCAGCAGCCAAGACCACATAGGCGGCTACACCTTC.

The V gene is TRBV15, the J gene TRBJ2-7, with D perhaps being TRBD1 or TRBD2 (5 bases each). The V end lost 0 bases, the J end lost 5 bases, and 20 bases lay between the germline ends. The CDR3 is 17 amino acids. Germline loops: CDR1 LNHNV, CDR2 YYDKDF (reference sequence). CDR3 nucleotides: TGTGCCACCAGCAGAGATCAAAATAGGCTACAGGAGGACGAGCAGTACTTC. Amino acid sequence: CATSRDQNRLQEDEQYF.

This chain connects TRBV19 to TRBJ1-1; no reliable D call. V lost 3 bases, J lost 4 bases, and 12 bases lay in between. CDR1 is LNHDA, CDR2 SQIVND, per germline (reference sequence). The CDR3 extends over 14 amino acids. The CDR3 DNA follows: TGTGCCAGTAGTATTGGTTCAGCAAGCACTGAAGCTTTCTTT. As protein: CASSIGSASTEAFF.

The chain couples TRBV9 to TRBJ1-2; 11 bases match TRBD1. The CDR3 consists of 16 residues. The V segment lost 2 bases and the J segment 5 bases; nucleotides outside the gene matches: 8. Germline V gene sequence: CDR1 SGDLS, CDR2 YYNGEE. The CDR3 here is CASSVHRDRGVYGYTF. Written as DNA, the CDR3 is TGTGCCAGCAGCGTTCACCGGGACAGGGGGGTGTATGGCTACACCTTC.

The rearrangement joins TRBV7-3 to TRBJ2-3; no clear D gene. The CDR3 has 14 residues. The ends were cut back, 5 bases at V and 2 bases at J, with 11 bases in the middle. Per germline, CDR1 SGHTA and CDR2 FQGTGA. The CDR3 DNA follows: TGTGCCAGCAGCCCGAGCCGGATCACAGATACGCAGTATTTT. This gives the protein CASSPSRITDTQYF. The entire variable domain, with the rest obtained from reference TRBV7-3 and TRBJ2-3, is as follows: GAGVSQTPSNKVTEKGKYVELRCDPISGHTALYWYRQSLGQGPEFLIYFQGTGAADDSGLPNDRFFAVRPEGSVSTLKIQRTERGDSAVYLCASSPSRITDTQYFGPGTRLTVL.